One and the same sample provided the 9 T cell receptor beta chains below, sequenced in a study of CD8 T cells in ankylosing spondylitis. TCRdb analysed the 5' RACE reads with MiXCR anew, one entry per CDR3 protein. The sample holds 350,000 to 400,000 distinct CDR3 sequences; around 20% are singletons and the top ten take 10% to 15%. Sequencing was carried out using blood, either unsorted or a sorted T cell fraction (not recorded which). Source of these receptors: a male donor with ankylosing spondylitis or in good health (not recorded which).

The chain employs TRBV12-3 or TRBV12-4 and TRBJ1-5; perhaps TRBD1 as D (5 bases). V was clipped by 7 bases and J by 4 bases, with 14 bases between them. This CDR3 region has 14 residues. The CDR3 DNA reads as TGTGCCAGCACCCAGGGACTAGGGAATCAGCCCCAGCATTTT. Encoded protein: CASTQGLGNQPQHF.

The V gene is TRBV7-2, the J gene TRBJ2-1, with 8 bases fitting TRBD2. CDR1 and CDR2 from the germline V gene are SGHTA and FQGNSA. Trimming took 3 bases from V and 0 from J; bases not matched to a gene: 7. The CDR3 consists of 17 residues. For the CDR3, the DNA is TGTGCCAGCAGCTTCACCATAGCGGGGCACTCCTACAATGAGCAGTTCTTC. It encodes CASSFTIAGHSYNEQFF.

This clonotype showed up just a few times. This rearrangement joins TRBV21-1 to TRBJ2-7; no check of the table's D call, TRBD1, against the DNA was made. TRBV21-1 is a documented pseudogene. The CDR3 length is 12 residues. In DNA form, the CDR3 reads TGTGCCAGCAGCTCGCCGGGGCACGAGCAGTACTTC. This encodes CASSSPGHEQYF.

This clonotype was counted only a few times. CDR3 in amino acids: CASSRDRGPSPLHF. CDR3 nucleotides: TGTGCCAGCAGCCGGGACAGGGGGCCATCACCCCTCCACTTT. The chain combines TRBV2 with TRBJ1-6, with 12 nucleotides matching TRBD1. Per germline, CDR1 SNHLY and CDR2 FYNNEI. CDR3 length: 14 amino acids. The V and J ends lost 6 bases and 10 bases, in that order; junction bases with no gene match: 4.

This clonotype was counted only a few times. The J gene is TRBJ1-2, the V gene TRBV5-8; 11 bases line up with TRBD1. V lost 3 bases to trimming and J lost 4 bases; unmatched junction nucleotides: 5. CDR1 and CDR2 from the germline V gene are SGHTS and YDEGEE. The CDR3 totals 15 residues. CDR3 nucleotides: TGTGCCAGCAGCTCCCCGGACAGGGGGCCCTATGGCTACACCTTC. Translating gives CASSSPDRGPYGYTF.

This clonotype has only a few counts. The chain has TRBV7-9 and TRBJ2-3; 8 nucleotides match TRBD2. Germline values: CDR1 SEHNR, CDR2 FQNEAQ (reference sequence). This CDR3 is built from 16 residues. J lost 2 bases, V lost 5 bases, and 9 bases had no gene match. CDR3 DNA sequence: TGTGCCAGCAGCCCCGCGGGGGGCATAAACACAGATACGCAGTATTTT. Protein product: CASSPAGGINTDTQYF.

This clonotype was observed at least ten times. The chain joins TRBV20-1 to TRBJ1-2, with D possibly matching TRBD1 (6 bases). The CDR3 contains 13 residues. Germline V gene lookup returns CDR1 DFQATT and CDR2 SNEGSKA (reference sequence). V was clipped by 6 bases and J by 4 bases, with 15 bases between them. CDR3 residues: CSALGGGFYGYTF. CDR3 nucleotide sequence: TGCAGTGCCTTAGGGGGTGGGTTCTATGGCTACACCTTC.

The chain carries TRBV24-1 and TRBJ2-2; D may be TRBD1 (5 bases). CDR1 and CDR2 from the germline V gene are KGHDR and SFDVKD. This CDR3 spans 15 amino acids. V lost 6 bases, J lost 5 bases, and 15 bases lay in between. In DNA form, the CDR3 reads TGTGCCACCAGTCTAGAGACAGCCCGGACCGGGGAGCTGTTTTTT. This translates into CATSLETARTGELFF.

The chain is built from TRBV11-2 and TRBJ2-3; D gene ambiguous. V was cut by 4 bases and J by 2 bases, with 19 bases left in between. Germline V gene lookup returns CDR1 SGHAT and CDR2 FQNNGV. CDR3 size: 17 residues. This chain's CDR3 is CASSSPVDVHYTDTQYF. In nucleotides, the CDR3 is TGTGCCAGCAGCTCCCCGGTGGACGTCCATTACACAGATACGCAGTATTTT.